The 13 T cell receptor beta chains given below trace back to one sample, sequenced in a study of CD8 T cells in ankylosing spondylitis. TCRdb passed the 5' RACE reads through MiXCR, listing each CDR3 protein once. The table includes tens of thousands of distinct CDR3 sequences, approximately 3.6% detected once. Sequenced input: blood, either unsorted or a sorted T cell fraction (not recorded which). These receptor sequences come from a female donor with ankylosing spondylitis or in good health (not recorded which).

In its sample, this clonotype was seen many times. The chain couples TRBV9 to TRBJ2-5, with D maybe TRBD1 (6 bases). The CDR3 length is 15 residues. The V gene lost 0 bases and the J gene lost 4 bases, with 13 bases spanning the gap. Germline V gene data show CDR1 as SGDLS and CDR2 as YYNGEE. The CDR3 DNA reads TGTGCCAGCAGCGTAGACCAGGGGTTCGGAGAGACCCAGTACTTC. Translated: CASSVDQGFGETQYF.

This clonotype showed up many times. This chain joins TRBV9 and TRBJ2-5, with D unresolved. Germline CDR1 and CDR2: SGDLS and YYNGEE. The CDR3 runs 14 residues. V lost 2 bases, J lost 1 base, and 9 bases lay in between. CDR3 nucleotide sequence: TGTGCCAGCAGCGTCTCGACCAGCCAAGAGACCCAGTACTTC. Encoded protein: CASSVSTSQETQYF.

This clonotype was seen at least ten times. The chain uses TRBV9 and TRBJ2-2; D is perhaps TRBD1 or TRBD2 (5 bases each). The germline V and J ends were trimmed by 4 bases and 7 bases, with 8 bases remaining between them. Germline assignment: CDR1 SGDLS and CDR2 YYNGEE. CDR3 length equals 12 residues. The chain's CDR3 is CASSQGVGELFF. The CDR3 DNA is TGTGCCAGCAGCCAGGGAGTCGGGGAGCTGTTTTTT.

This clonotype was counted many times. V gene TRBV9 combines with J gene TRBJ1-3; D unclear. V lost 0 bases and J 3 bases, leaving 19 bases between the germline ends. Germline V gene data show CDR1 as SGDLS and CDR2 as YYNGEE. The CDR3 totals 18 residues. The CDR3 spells CASSVEVDPFWGGNTIYF. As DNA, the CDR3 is TGTGCCAGCAGCGTAGAAGTCGACCCTTTTTGGGGTGGAAACACCATATATTTT.

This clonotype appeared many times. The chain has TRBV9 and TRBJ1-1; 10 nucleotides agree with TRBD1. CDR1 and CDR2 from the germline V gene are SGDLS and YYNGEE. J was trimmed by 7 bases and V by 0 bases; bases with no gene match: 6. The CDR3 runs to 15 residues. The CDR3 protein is CASSVEGQGRFEAFF. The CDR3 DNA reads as TGTGCCAGCAGCGTAGAGGGACAGGGGCGTTTTGAAGCTTTCTTT. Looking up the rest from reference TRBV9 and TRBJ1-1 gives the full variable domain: DSGVTQTPKHLITATGQRVTLRCSPRSGDLSVYWYQQSLDQGLQFLIQYYNGEERAKGNILERFSAQQFPDLHSELNLSSLELGDSALYFCASSVEGQGRFEAFFGQGTRLTVV.

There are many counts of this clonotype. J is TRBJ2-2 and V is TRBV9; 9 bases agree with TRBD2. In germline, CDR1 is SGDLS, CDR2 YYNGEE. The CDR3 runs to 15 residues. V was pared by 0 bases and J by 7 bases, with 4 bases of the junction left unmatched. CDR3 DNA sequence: TGTGCCAGCAGCGTAGGGATAGCGGGGGACGGGGAGCTGTTTTTT. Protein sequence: CASSVGIAGDGELFF.

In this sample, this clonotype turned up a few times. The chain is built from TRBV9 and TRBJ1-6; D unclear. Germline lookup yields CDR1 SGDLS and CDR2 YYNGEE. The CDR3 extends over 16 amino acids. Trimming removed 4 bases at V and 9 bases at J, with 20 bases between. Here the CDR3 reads CASSSSRGLASSPLHF. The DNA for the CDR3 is TGTGCCAGCAGCTCGAGTCGTGGACTGGCTTCTTCACCCCTCCACTTT.

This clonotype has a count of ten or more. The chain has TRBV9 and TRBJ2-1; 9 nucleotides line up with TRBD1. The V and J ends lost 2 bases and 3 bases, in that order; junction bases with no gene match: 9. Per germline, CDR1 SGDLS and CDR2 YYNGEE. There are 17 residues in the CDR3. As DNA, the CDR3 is TGTGCCAGCAGCGTGGGGGTCTTGGGACAGGGCTACAATGAGCAGTTCTTC. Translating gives CASSVGVLGQGYNEQFF.

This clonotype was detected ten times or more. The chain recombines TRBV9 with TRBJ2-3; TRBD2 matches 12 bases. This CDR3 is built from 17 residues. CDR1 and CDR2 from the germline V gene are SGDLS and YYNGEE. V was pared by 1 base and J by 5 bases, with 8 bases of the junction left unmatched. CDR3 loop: CASSVSLAGGMGDTQYF. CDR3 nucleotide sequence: TGTGCCAGCAGCGTAAGCCTAGCGGGGGGGATGGGAGATACGCAGTATTTT.

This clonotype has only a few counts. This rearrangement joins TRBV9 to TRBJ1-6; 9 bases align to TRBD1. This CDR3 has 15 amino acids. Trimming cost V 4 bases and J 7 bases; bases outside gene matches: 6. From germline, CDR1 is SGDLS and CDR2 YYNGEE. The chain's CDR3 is CASSTWTGENSPLHF. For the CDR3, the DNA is TGTGCCAGCAGCACTTGGACAGGGGAGAATTCACCCCTCCACTTT.

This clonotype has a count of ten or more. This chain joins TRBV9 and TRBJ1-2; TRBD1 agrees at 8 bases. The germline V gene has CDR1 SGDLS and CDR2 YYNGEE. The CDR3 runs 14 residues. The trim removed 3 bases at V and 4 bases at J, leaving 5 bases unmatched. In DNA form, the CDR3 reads TGTGCCAGCAGCGCACAGGGGGTCGGCTATGGCTACACCTTC. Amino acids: CASSAQGVGYGYTF.

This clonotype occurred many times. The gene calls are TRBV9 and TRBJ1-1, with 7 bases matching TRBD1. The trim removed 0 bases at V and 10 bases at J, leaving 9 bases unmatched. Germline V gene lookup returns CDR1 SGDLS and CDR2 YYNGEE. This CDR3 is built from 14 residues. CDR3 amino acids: CASSVDVNRGPAFF. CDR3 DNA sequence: TGTGCCAGCAGCGTAGATGTGAACAGGGGCCCAGCTTTCTTT.

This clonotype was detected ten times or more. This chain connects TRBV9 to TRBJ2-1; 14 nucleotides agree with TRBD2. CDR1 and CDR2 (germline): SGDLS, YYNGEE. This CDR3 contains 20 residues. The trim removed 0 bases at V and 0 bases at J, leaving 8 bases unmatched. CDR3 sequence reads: CASSVASRGTSGSSYNEQFF. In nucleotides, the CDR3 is TGTGCCAGCAGCGTAGCTTCGAGGGGGACTAGCGGGAGCTCCTACAATGAGCAGTTCTTC. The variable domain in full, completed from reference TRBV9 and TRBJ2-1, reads DSGVTQTPKHLITATGQRVTLRCSPRSGDLSVYWYQQSLDQGLQFLIQYYNGEERAKGNILERFSAQQFPDLHSELNLSSLELGDSALYFCASSVASRGTSGSSYNEQFFGPGTRLTVL.